The 25 T cell receptor beta chains listed next were all sequenced from one sample in a study of blood T cell repertoires in COVID-19 (TCRdb year 2020). Preparation of the library involved the immunoSEQ multiplex PCR assay. TCRdb mirrors the immuneACCESS table, restricted to in-frame sequences. Some clones are absent from its copies; in checked studies, under half trace to an unresolved V gene, and the reason for the others is unknown. The sample includes roughly 80,000 clones, with around nine tenths observed a single time. The leading ten clones occupy 1.5% to 2% of the sample. The sequencing input was peripheral blood. These TCRs come from a woman in her fifties or sixties with acute or convalescent COVID-19.

This clone has more than one count but fewer than ten. The chain recombines TRBV9 with TRBJ1-6; tentative D call: TRBD1 (5 bases). V was cut by 0 bases and J by 14 bases, with 9 bases left in between. The CDR3 runs 12 residues. Germline V gives CDR1 SGDLS, CDR2 YYNGEE. The CDR3 region is CASSVGGQTLHF. In DNA, the CDR3 is TGTGCCAGCAGCGTAGGTGGACAAACCCTCCACTTT.

J is TRBJ2-7 and V is TRBV30; TRBD1 might be the D (6 bases). Germline V gene lookup returns CDR1 GTSNPN and CDR2 SVGIG (reference sequence). The CDR3 covers 15 residues. The germline V and J ends were trimmed by 0 bases and 0 bases, with 12 bases remaining between them. The CDR3 reads CAWSVTQGSSYEQYF. The CDR3 DNA sequence: TGTGCCTGGAGTGTAACTCAGGGGAGCTCCTACGAGCAGTACTTC.

The CDR3, as DNA: TGTGCCAGCAGCCGTTCTAGCACAGATACGCAGTATTTT. Its translation: CASSRSSTDTQYF. The chain carries TRBV7-3 and TRBJ2-3; no clear D gene. The CDR3 runs to 13 residues. The germline V and J ends were trimmed by 5 bases and 0 bases, with 6 bases remaining between them. From germline, CDR1 is SGHTA and CDR2 FQGTGA. Supplemented by reference TRBV7-3 and TRBJ2-3, the full variable domain reads GAGVSQTPSNKVTEKGKYVELRCDPISGHTALYWYRQSLGQGPEFLIYFQGTGAADDSGLPNDRFFAVRPEGSVSTLKIQRTERGDSAVYLCASSRSSTDTQYFGPGTRLTVL.

This clone was found once. The chain combines TRBV19 with TRBJ2-3; TRBD1 matches at 7 bases. The CDR3 sequence is 15 residues long. Germline loops: CDR1 LNHDA, CDR2 SQIVND (reference sequence). J gave up 2 bases and V 1 base, and 3 bases lay outside the gene matches. This CDR3 reads CASSIGGQYTDTQYF. As DNA, the CDR3 is TGTGCCAGTAGTATAGGGGGACAGTACACAGATACGCAGTATTTT.

V is TRBV7-9 and J is TRBJ2-5, with 7 bases that match TRBD1. Germline V gives CDR1 SEHNR, CDR2 FQNEAQ (reference sequence). The V and J ends lost 5 bases and 2 bases, in that order; junction bases with no gene match: 11. This CDR3 has 16 amino acids. The CDR3, as DNA: TGTGCCAGCAGCCTAGGTATTGGGACAGCTCAAGAGACCCAGTACTTC. It codes for CASSLGIGTAQETQYF. Looking up the rest from reference TRBV7-9 and TRBJ2-5 gives the full variable domain: DTGVSQNPRHKITKRGQNVTFRCDPISEHNRLYWYRQTLGQGPEFLTYFQNEAQLEKSRLLSDRFSAERPKGSFSTLEIQRTEQGDSAMYLCASSLGIGTAQETQYFGPGTRLLVL.

This chain joins TRBV6-6 and TRBJ2-3; a possible D gene is TRBD1 (5 bases). Deletions cut 5 bases from V and 3 bases from J, with 9 bases between. This CDR3 comprises 13 residues. Per germline, CDR1 MNHNY and CDR2 SVGAGI (reference sequence). The CDR3 DNA reads as TGTGCCAGCAGTACGTACAGGACAGATACGCAGTATTTT. Protein sequence: CASSTYRTDTQYF.

V gene TRBV4-3 combines with J gene TRBJ1-2; TRBD1 matches 7 bases. There are 13 residues in the CDR3. J gave up 4 bases and V 4 bases, and 3 bases lay outside the gene matches. Germline CDR1 LGHNA, CDR2 YSLEER. CDR3 residues: CASSRGTVYGYTF. As DNA, the CDR3 is TGCGCCAGCAGCCGTGGGACAGTCTATGGCTACACCTTC.

This clone showed up just once. The chain couples TRBV14 to TRBJ1-2; tentative D call: TRBD1 (5 bases). CDR3 length: 13 residues. With 4 bases removed from V and 8 bases from J, the gap between germline ends came to 14 bases. The germline V gene encodes CDR1 SGHDN and CDR2 FVKESK. The CDR3 coding sequence is TGTGCCAGCAGCCTTTGGGGGGGTGGAGGCTACACCTTC. Residues: CASSLWGGGGYTF.

In this sample, this clone turned up a few times. This chain connects TRBV20-1 to TRBJ1-1, with D hard to call. Per the germline V gene, CDR1 is DFQATT and CDR2 is SNEGSKA (reference sequence). This CDR3 contains 11 residues. Trimming stripped 7 bases from V and 3 bases from J, with 9 bases between. The CDR3 sequence: CSGSGDTEAFF. The CDR3 DNA sequence: TGCAGTGGTAGCGGGGACACTGAAGCTTTCTTT.

This clone was seen a handful of times. This chain links TRBV7-6 with TRBJ1-6; D remains ambiguous. This CDR3 is 14 amino acids long. Looked up from germline, CDR1 is SGHVS and CDR2 is FNYEAQ. Deletions cut 5 bases from V and 7 bases from J, with 12 bases between. The CDR3, as DNA: TGTGCCAGCAGCCACGGAGGGTGGAATTCACCCCTCCACTTT. It encodes CASSHGGWNSPLHF.

This chain uses TRBV7-9 with TRBJ1-2; 7 nucleotides match TRBD1. The CDR3 is made up of 13 amino acids. Germline CDR1 reads SEHNR; CDR2 reads FQNEAQ (reference sequence). The V segment lost 1 base and the J segment 8 bases; nucleotides outside the gene matches: 4. CDR3 loop: CASSLGTGEGYTF. As DNA, the CDR3 is TGTGCCAGCAGCTTAGGCACAGGGGAGGGCTACACCTTC.

This rearrangement joins TRBV29-1 to TRBJ1-2; D is unresolved. Trimming left V 6 bases short and J 0 bases short, with 8 bases between. CDR3 length equals 12 residues. The germline CDR1 and CDR2 sequences are SQVTM and ANQGSEA. This CDR3 reads CSVAASNYGYTF. In nucleotides, the CDR3 is TGCAGCGTGGCGGCGTCTAACTATGGCTACACCTTC.

This rearrangement joins TRBV28 to TRBJ1-5; 7 bases map to TRBD1. The germline CDR1 and CDR2 sequences are MDHEN and SYDVKM. CDR3 length equals 14 residues. With V trimmed by 8 bases and J by 2 bases, 6 bases remained unmatched. The CDR3 region is CASDLTGGNQPQHF. DNA for the CDR3: TGTGCCAGCGACCTTACAGGGGGCAATCAGCCCCAGCATTTT.

The rearrangement joins TRBV2 to TRBJ2-5, with 7 bases aligning to TRBD2. Germline V gene lookup returns CDR1 SNHLY and CDR2 FYNNEI. J gave up 7 bases and V 8 bases, and 10 bases lay outside the gene matches. This CDR3 is built from 13 residues. In DNA form, the CDR3 reads TGTGCCAGCCGGGACTACCACCCCGTGACCCAGTACTTC. It encodes CASRDYHPVTQYF.

The V and J genes are TRBV7-6 and TRBJ2-1, with 8 bases that match TRBD2. V was clipped by 3 bases and J by 5 bases; unmatched bases: 6. The germline gives CDR1 SGHVS, CDR2 FNYEAQ. This CDR3 spans 15 amino acids. The CDR3 protein is CASSFFRGGNNEQFF. CDR3 coding DNA: TGTGCCAGCAGCTTTTTCCGGGGGGGAAACAATGAGCAGTTCTTC.

CDR3 in DNA: TGTGCCAGCAGTCCCCAACTCCGTGGTAGCACAGATACGCAGTATTTT. Its translation is CASSPQLRGSTDTQYF. The J gene is TRBJ2-3, the V gene TRBV28; no clear D gene. CDR1 is MDHEN, CDR2 SYDVKM, per germline. The CDR3 has 16 residues. With 5 bases removed from V and 0 bases from J, the gap between germline ends came to 15 bases.

This clone has only a few counts. The V call is TRBV19, the J call TRBJ2-7; TRBD1 might be the D (6 bases). Trimming took 2 bases from V and 6 from J, leaving 14 bases between them. There are 14 residues in the CDR3. Germline V gene data show CDR1 as LNHDA and CDR2 as SQIVND (reference sequence). CDR3 protein: CASSIKRDNGEQYF. CDR3 DNA sequence: TGTGCCAGTAGTATAAAAAGGGACAATGGCGAGCAGTACTTC.

V is TRBV5-4 and J is TRBJ2-5, with D maybe TRBD2 (6 bases). This CDR3 has 14 residues. Germline values: CDR1 SGHNT, CDR2 YYREEE (reference sequence). Trimming took 6 bases from V and 2 from J, leaving 14 bases between them. In DNA, the CDR3 is TGTGCCAGCAAGGGTTGGAGGGAACAAGAGACCCAGTACTTC. Its translation is CASKGWREQETQYF.

The chain employs TRBV5-8 and TRBJ2-7, with D possibly matching TRBD1 (6 bases). In germline, CDR1 is SGHTS, CDR2 YDEGEE. This CDR3 spans 14 amino acids. Trimming took off 4 bases at V and 3 bases at J, with 14 bases between the two ends. The CDR3 DNA sequence: TGTGCCAGCAGCGATCGGACAGTGATCTACGAGCAGTACTTC. This sequence encodes CASSDRTVIYEQYF.

This clone occurred once. The V and J genes are TRBV18 and TRBJ2-7; D is undetermined. Germline values: CDR1 KGHSH, CDR2 LQKENI. V lost 2 bases and J lost 2, with 13 bases in between. The CDR3 loop spans 15 amino acids. CDR3 region: CASSPESVGPYEQYF. The DNA for the CDR3 is TGTGCCAGCTCACCAGAGAGCGTCGGCCCCTACGAGCAGTACTTC.

The CDR3 DNA reads as TGTGCCAGCAGTCCAACAACACACCTCACTGAAGCTTTCTTT. Translated: CASSPTTHLTEAFF. The chain recombines TRBV28 with TRBJ1-1; D gene uncertain. Germline loops: CDR1 MDHEN, CDR2 SYDVKM. The CDR3 runs to 14 residues. Trimming took off 5 bases at V and 4 bases at J, with 14 bases between the two ends.

The rearrangement uses TRBV7-2 and TRBJ2-7; 9 positions agree with TRBD2. The germline CDR1 and CDR2 sequences are SGHTA and FQGNSA. This CDR3 comprises 13 residues. V was pared by 1 base and J by 5 bases, with 0 bases of the junction left unmatched. DNA of the CDR3: TGTGCCAGCAGCTTAGGCGGGAGGGACGAGCAGTACTTC. Translation gives CASSLGGRDEQYF. The variable domain in full, completed from reference TRBV7-2 and TRBJ2-7, reads GAGVSQSPSNKVTEKGKDVELRCDPISGHTALYWYRQSLGQGLEFLIYFQGNSAPDKSGLPSDRFSAERTGGSVSTLTIQRTQQEDSAVYLCASSLGGRDEQYFGPGTRLTVT.

This clone has only a few counts. The chain joins TRBV4-3 to TRBJ1-3, with D maybe TRBD1 (6 bases). Germline lookup yields CDR1 LGHNA and CDR2 YSLEER. The CDR3 sequence is 16 residues long. With 0 bases removed from V and 1 base from J, the gap between germline ends came to 10 bases. This CDR3 is CASSQDWQGSGNTIYF. For the CDR3, the DNA is TGCGCCAGCAGCCAAGATTGGCAGGGGTCTGGAAACACCATATATTTT.

V usage is TRBV18 and J usage is TRBJ2-3; 7 bases are shared with TRBD2. Germline-derived CDR1 and CDR2 are KGHSH and LQKENI. The CDR3 length is 12 residues. V shed 2 bases and J 11 bases; nucleotides not matched to a gene: 4. The CDR3 DNA reads as TGTGCCAGCTCACCAACTAGCGATGGGCAGTATTTT. As protein: CASSPTSDGQYF. Combining the CDR3 with reference TRBV18 and TRBJ2-3 gives the whole variable domain NAGVMQNPRHLVRRRGQEARLRCSPMKGHSHVYWYRQLPEEGLKFMVYLQKENIIDESGMPKERFSAEFPKEGPSILRIQQVVRGDSAAYFCASSPTSDGQYFGPGTRLTVL.

In this sample, this clone turned up a few times. CDR3 region: CASSIADWAYEQYF. The CDR3 DNA is TGTGCCAGCAGTATAGCGGACTGGGCCTACGAGCAGTACTTC. This chain connects TRBV6-5 to TRBJ2-7; possible D gene TRBD2, 6 bases. This CDR3 is 14 amino acids long. V lost 5 bases and J lost 2, with 13 bases in between. Germline-derived CDR1 and CDR2 are MNHEY and SVGAGI.